This T cell receptor (beta chain) was profiled in a study of cytomegalovirus exposure and HLA in healthy donors. PCR amplification relied on 60 Vbeta primers (plus 13 Jbeta primers). Assay used: immunoSEQ multiplex PCR; TCRdb lists only in-frame clones, some missing. The repertoire table contains about 140,000 clones. V gave up 6 bases and J gave up 5 bases; unmatched junction bases: 26. The CDR3 is 19 residues long. Germline values: CDR1 SQVTM, CDR2 ANQGSEA. The clonotype was recovered from a male donor in good health and CMV-seronegative. The chain combines TRBV29-1 with TRBJ1-1; TRBD1 aligns across 8 bases. Sequenced input: PBMCs. CDR3 amino acids: CSVPVRAQGERGGGTEAFF. In DNA, the CDR3 is TGCAGCGTGCCCGTGCGGGCACAGGGGGAACGTGGGGGGGGGACTGAAGCTTTCTTT.